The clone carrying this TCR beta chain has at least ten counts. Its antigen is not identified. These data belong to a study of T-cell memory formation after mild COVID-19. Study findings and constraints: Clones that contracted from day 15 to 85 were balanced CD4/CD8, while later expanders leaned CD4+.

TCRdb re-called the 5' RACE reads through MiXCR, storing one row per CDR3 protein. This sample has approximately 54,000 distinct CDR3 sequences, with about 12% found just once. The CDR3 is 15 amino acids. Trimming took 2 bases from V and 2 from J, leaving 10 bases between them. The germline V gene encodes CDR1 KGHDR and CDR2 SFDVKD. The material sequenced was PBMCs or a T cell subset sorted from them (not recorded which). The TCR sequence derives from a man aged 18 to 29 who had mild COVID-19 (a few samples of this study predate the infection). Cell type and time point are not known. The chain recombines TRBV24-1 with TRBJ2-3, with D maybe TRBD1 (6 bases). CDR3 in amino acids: CATSDYRETTDTQYF. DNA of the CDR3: TGTGCCACCAGTGATTACAGGGAGACCACAGATACGCAGTATTTT.